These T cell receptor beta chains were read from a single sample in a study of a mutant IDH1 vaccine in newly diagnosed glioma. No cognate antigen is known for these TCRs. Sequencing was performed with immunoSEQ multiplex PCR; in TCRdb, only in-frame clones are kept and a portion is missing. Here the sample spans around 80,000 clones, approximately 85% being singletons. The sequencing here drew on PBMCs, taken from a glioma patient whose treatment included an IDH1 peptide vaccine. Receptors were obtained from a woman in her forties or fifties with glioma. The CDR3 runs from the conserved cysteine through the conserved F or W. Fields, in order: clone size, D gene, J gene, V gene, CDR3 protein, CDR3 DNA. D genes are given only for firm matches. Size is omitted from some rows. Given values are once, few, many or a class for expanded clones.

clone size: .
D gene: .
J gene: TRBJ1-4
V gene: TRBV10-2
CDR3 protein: CASAGGTEKLFF
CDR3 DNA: TGCGCCAGCGCTGGGGGGACCGAAAAACTGTTTTTT

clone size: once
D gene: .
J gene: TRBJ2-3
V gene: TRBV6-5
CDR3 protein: CASSVVVGDTQYF
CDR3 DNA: TGTGCCAGCAGTGTGGTAGTTGGAGATACGCAGTATTTT

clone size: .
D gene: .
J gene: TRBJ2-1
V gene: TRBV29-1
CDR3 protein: CSVGTLYNEQFF
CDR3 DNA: TGCAGCGTTGGGACACTCTACAATGAGCAGTTCTTC

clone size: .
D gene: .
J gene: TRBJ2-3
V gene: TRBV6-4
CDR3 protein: CASSKISDSLASTDTQYF
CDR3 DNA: TGTGCCAGCAGTAAAATTTCGGACAGCCTAGCTAGCACAGATACGCAGTATTTT

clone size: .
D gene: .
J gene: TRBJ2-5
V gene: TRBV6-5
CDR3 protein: CASSYPEGQTQYF
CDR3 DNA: TGTGCCAGCAGTTACCCCGAGGGGCAGACCCAGTACTTC

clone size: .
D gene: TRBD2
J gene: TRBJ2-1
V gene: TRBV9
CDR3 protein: CASSANPSGTSYNEQFF
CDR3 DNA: TGTGCCAGCAGCGCCAATCCTAGCGGCACTTCCTACAATGAGCAGTTCTTC

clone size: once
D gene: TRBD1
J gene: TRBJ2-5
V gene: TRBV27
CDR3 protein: CASSPRTGQETQYF
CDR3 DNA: TGTGCCAGCAGTCCGAGGACAGGCCAAGAGACCCAGTACTTC

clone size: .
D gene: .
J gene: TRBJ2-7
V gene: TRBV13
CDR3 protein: CASSLSPYEQYF
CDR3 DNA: TGTGCCAGCAGCTTATCCCCCTACGAGCAGTACTTC

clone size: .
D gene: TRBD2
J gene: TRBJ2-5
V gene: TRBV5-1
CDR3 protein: CASSFSGSPQETQYF
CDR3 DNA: TGCGCCAGCAGCTTTAGCGGGAGTCCCCAAGAGACCCAGTACTTC

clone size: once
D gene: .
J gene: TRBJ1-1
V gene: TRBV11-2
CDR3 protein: CASSVPGGSMNTEAFF
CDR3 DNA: TGTGCCAGCAGCGTACCCGGGGGGTCCATGAACACTGAAGCTTTCTTT

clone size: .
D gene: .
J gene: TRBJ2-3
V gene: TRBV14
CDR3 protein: CASSQRFTGTDTQYF
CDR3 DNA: TGTGCCAGCAGCCAAAGATTCACTGGGACAGATACGCAGTATTTT

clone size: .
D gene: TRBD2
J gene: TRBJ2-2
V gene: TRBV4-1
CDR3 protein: CASSQHESSGGRTGELFF
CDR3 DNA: TGCGCCAGCAGCCAACACGAATCTAGCGGTGGCAGGACCGGGGAGCTGTTTTTT

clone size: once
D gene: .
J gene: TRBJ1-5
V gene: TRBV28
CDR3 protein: CASSQAGGGQPQHF
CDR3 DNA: TGTGCCAGCAGCCAAGCGGGGGGAGGACAGCCCCAGCATTTT

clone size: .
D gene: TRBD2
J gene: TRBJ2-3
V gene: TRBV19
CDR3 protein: CASSIRVSGPTDTQYF
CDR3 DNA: TGTGCCAGTAGTATACGGGTTAGCGGGCCCACAGATACGCAGTATTTT

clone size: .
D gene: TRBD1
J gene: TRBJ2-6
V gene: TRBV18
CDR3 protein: CASSLIIPGQGDSGANVLTF
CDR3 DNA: TGTGCCAGCTCGCTGATCATTCCGGGACAGGGGGACTCTGGGGCCAACGTCCTGACTTTC

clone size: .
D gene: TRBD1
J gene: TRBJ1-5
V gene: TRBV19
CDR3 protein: CASSVGTASNQPQHF
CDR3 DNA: TGTGCCAGTAGTGTCGGGACAGCTAGCAATCAGCCCCAGCATTTT

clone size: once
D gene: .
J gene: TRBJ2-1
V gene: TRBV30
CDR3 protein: CAWSVELLLFF
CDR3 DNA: TGTGCCTGGAGTGTAGAACTACTACTGTTCTTC

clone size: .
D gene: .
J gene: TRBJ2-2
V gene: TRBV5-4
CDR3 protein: CASSLMGDTGELFF
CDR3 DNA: TGTGCCAGCAGCTTGATGGGGGACACCGGGGAGCTGTTTTTT

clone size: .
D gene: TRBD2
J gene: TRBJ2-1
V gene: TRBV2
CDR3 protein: CASWGLPNNEQFF
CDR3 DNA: TGTGCCAGCTGGGGACTACCCAACAATGAGCAGTTCTTC

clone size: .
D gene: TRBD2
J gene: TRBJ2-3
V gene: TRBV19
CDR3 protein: CASSPPWTSGRSDTQYF
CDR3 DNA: TGTGCCAGTAGTCCCCCCTGGACTAGCGGGAGGTCAGATACGCAGTATTTT

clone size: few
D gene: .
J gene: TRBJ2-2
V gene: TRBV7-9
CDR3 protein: CASSPGTTNTGELFF
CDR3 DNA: TGTGCCAGCAGCCCCGGGACAACGAACACCGGGGAGCTGTTTTTT

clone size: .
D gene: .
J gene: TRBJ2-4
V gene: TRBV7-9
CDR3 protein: CASSTAWAGQNIQYF
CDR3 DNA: TGTGCCAGCAGCACGGCATGGGCCGGACAAAACATTCAGTACTTC

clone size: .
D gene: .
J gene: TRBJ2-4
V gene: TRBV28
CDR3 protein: CASSFDVANIQYF
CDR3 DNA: TGTGCCAGCAGTTTCGATGTGGCCAACATTCAGTACTTC

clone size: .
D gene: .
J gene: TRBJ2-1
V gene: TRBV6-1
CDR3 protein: CASRADYSYNEQFF
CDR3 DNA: TGTGCCAGCCGGGCGGATTATTCCTACAATGAGCAGTTCTTC

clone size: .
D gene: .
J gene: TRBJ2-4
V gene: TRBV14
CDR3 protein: CASSQGRYF
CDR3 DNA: TGTGCCAGCAGCCAAGGACGGTACTTC

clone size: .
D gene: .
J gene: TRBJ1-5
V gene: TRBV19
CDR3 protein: CASSITGYYNQPQHF
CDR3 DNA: TGTGCCAGTAGTATCACAGGCTACTACAATCAGCCCCAGCATTTT

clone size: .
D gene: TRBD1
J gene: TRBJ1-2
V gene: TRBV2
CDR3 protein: CASSQMGTGNGYTF
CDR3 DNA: TGTGCCAGCAGTCAAATGGGGACAGGGAATGGCTACACCTTC

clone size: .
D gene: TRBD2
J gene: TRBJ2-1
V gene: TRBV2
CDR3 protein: CASSKTSGIVNEQFF
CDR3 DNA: TGTGCCAGCAGTAAGACTAGCGGGATAGTTAATGAGCAGTTCTTC

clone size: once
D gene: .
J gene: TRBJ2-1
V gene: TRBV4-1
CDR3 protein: CASSPGRYNEQFF
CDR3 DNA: TGCGCCAGCAGCCCGGGACGGTACAATGAGCAGTTCTTC

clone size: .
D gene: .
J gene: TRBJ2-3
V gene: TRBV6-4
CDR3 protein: CASSVSTNTDTQYF
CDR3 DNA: TGTGCCAGCAGTGTATCAACCAACACAGATACGCAGTATTTT

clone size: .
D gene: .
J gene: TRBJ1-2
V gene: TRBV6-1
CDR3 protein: CASSGDRYSNYGYTF
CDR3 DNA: TGTGCCAGCAGCGGCGACAGGTATTCTAACTATGGCTACACCTTC

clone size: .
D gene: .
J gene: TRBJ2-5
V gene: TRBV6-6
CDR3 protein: CASSYRAGPYQETQYF
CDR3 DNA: TGTGCCAGCAGTTACAGGGCAGGCCCGTACCAAGAGACCCAGTACTTC

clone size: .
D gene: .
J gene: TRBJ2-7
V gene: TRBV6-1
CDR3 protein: CASSEEGRYEQYF
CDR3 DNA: TGTGCCAGCAGTGAGGAGGGTAGGTACGAGCAGTACTTC

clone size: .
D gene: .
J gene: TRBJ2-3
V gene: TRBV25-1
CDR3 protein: CATLMGRYSTDTQYF
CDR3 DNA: TGTGCCACCCTGATGGGGCGGTATAGCACAGATACGCAGTATTTT

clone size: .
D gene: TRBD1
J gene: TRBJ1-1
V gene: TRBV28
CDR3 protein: CASSPGGSPNTEAFF
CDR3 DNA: TGTGCCAGCAGCCCAGGGGGCTCCCCGAACACTGAAGCTTTCTTT

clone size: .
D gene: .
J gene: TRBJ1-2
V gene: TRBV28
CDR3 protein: CASSFSWGVNYGYTF
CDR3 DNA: TGTGCCAGCAGTTTCTCGTGGGGGGTTAACTATGGCTACACCTTC

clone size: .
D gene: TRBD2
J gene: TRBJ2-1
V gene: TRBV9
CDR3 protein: CASSVVGLAGGNEQFF
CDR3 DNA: TGTGCCAGCAGCGTAGTGGGACTAGCGGGGGGCAATGAGCAGTTCTTC

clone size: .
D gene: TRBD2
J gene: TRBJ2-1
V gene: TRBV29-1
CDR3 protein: CSASGRGNNEQFF
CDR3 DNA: TGCAGCGCCAGCGGGAGGGGGAACAATGAGCAGTTCTTC

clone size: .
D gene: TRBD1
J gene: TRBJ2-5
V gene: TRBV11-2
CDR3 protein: CASSPTTGKETQYF
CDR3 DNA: TGTGCCAGCAGCCCTACGACAGGGAAAGAGACCCAGTACTTC

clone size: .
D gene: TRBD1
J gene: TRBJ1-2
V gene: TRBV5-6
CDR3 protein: CASSLWTGGYGYTF
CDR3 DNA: TGTGCCAGCAGCCTCTGGACAGGGGGCTATGGCTACACCTTC

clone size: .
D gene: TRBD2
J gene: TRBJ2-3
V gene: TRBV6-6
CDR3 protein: CASSVAGGTDTQYF
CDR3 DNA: TGTGCCAGCAGTGTAGCGGGAGGGACAGATACGCAGTATTTT

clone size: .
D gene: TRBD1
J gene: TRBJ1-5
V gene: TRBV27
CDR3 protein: CASSWTGVNQPQHF
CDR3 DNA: TGTGCCAGCAGTTGGACAGGGGTTAATCAGCCCCAGCATTTT